This entry lists 8 T cell receptor beta chains sequenced from one sample in a study of molecular identifiers for immune sequencing clone quantification. MiXCR, run by TCRdb on the PCR reads, gives a single entry per CDR3 protein. The repertoire holds approximately 59,000 distinct CDR3 sequences, 15% to 20% seen once, with under 2% in the top ten. Sample: naive CD8+ T cells from blood, with Jurkat cell RNA spiked in. Subset described: FACS-sorted CD8+CD4-CCR7+CD45RA+ naive T cells. Receptors were obtained from a human donor in good health. Some libraries in this study had Jurkat cell RNA spiked in.

A remark on this clonotype: This sequence may be a read error, since a much larger clone differs from it by one base. The rearrangement uses TRBV11-1 and TRBJ2-1, with D perhaps matching TRBD1 (6 bases). CDR1 is SGHAT, CDR2 FQDESV, per germline (reference sequence). Trimming shortened V by 4 bases and J by 6 bases, and 13 bases separated the two germline ends. The CDR3 is 14 residues long. The CDR3 here is CASSSLSGVNEQFF. The CDR3 DNA reads as TGTGCCAGCAGCTCTCTATCAGGGGTCAATGAGCAGTTCTTC.

As concerns this clonotype: Since a much larger clone is just one base distant, this may be a read error. This rearrangement joins TRBV4-2 to TRBJ2-7; 10 bases match TRBD1. The CDR3 spans 20 residues. V dropped 0 bases and J dropped 2; count of bases not matched to a gene: 16. Germline lookup yields CDR1 LGHNA and CDR2 YNFKEQ. The CDR3 region is CASSQDMEGQGRGAPYEQYF. Here the CDR3 DNA reads TGTGCCAGCAGCCAAGATATGGAGGGACAGGGGAGGGGAGCCCCCTACGAGCAGTACTTC.

Ten or more counts support this clonotype. The chain carries TRBV13 and TRBJ1-6; D possibly corresponds to TRBD1 (5 bases). The CDR3 runs to 17 residues. The germline V gene has CDR1 PRHDT and CDR2 FYEKMQ (reference sequence). Trimming stripped 5 bases from V and 6 bases from J, with 20 bases between. DNA of the CDR3: TGTGCCAGCAGCCCGCCCGCTCCTGGGGCCGGTAATTCACCCCTCCACTTT. Encoded protein: CASSPPAPGAGNSPLHF.

This clonotype was counted many times. This chain uses TRBV10-3 with TRBJ1-5, with TRBD1 identical over 8 bases. Germline CDR1 is ENHRY and CDR2 is SYGVKD. Trimming cost V 4 bases and J 3 bases; bases outside gene matches: 5. CDR3 length: 15 amino acids. The chain's CDR3 is CAISGTGYPNQPQHF. CDR3 DNA sequence: TGTGCCATCAGTGGGACAGGGTATCCCAATCAGCCCCAGCATTTT.

This chain connects TRBV7-9 to TRBJ2-1; D not resolved. Germline V gene sequence: CDR1 SEHNR, CDR2 FQNEAQ (reference sequence). The V end was cut by 0 bases, the J end by 5 bases, with 5 bases between. The CDR3 is made up of 13 amino acids. The CDR3 protein is CASSLALDNEQFF. The CDR3 coding sequence is TGTGCCAGCAGCTTAGCGTTGGACAATGAGCAGTTCTTC.

This clonotype was found many times. The rearrangement uses TRBV12-3 or TRBV12-4 and TRBJ2-3; unclear D gene. Trimming shortened V by 6 bases and J by 2 bases, and 6 bases separated the two germline ends. The CDR3 contains 12 residues. The CDR3 region is CASRANTDTQYF. CDR3 nucleotide sequence: TGTGCCAGCAGGGCGAACACAGATACGCAGTATTTT.

This clonotype has just a few counts. The chain recombines TRBV13 with TRBJ2-1, with TRBD2 as a possible D gene (5 bases). The CDR3 extends over 14 amino acids. Germline-derived CDR1 and CDR2 are PRHDT and FYEKMQ (reference sequence). Trimming took 4 bases from V and 5 from J, leaving 12 bases between them. The chain's CDR3 is CASSSEGLNNEQFF. CDR3 DNA sequence: TGTGCCAGCAGCTCGGAAGGACTCAACAATGAGCAGTTCTTC.

Comment on this clonotype: A clone one base away is much larger, so this may be a read error. The CDR3 reads CASSPGVEGTEAFF. DNA for the CDR3: TGTGCCAGCAGCCCAGGGGTGGAGGGCACTGAAGCTTTCTTT. The genes are TRBV11-3 and TRBJ1-1, with D perhaps TRBD1 (6 bases). The CDR3 is 14 amino acids. CDR1 is SGHNT and CDR2 is YENEEA in the germline V gene. The V end was cut by 5 bases, the J end by 4 bases, with 14 bases between.